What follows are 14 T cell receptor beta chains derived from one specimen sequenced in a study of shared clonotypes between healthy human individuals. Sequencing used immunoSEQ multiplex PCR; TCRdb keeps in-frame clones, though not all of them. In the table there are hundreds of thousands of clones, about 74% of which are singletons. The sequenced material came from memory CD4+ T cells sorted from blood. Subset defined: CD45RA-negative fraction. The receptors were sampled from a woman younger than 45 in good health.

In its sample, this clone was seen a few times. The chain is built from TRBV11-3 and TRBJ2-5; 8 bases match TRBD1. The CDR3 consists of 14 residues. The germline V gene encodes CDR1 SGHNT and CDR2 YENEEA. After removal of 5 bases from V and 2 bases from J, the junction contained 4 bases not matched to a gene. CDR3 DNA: TGTGCCAGCAGCCTCAACAGGGGGCAAGAGACCCAGTACTTC. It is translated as CASSLNRGQETQYF. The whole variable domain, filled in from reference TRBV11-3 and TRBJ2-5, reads EAGVVQSPRYKIIEKKQPVAFWCNPISGHNTLYWYLQNLGQGPELLIRYENEEAVDDSQLPKDRFSAERLKGVDSTLKIQPAELGDSAVYLCASSLNRGQETQYFGPGTRLLVL.

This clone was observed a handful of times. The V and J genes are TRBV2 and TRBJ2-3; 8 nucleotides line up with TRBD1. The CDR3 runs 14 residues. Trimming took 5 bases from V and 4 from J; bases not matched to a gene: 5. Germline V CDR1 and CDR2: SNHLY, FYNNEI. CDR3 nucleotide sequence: TGTGCCAGCAGTTTACAGGGGGGCTCAGATACGCAGTATTTT. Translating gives CASSLQGGSDTQYF.

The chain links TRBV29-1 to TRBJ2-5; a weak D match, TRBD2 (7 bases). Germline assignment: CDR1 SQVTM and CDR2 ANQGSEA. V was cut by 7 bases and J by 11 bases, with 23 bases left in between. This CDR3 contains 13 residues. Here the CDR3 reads CSAADGQGREQYF. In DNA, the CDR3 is TGCAGCGCCGCGGATGGGCAGGGGAGGGAGCAGTACTTC.

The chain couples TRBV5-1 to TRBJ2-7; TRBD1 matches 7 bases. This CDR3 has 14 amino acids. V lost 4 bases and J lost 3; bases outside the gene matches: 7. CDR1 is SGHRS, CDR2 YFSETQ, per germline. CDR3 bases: TGCGCCAGCAGCCCGACAGGGAACCTCTACGAGCAGTACTTC. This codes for CASSPTGNLYEQYF.

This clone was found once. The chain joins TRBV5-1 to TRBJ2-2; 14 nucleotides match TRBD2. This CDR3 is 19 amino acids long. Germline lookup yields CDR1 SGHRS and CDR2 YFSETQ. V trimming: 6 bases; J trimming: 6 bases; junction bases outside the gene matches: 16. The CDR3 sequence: CASTSPAGLAGEGSGELFF. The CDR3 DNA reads TGCGCCAGCACTTCTCCGGCGGGACTAGCGGGAGAGGGGTCCGGGGAGCTGTTTTTT.

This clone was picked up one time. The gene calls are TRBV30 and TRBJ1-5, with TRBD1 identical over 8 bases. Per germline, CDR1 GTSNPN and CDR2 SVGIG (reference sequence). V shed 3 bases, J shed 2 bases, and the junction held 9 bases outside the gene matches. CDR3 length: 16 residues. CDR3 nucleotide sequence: TGTGCCTGGAGCGCAGGGGGCAGTGGGGGCAATCAGCCCCAGCATTTT. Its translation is CAWSAGGSGGNQPQHF. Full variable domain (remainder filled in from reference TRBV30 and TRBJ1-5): SQTIHQWPATLVQPVGSPLSLECTVEGTSNPNLYWYRQAAGRGLQLLFYSVGIGQISSEVPQNLSASRPQDRQFILSSKKLLLSDSGFYLCAWSAGGSGGNQPQHFGDGTRLSIL.

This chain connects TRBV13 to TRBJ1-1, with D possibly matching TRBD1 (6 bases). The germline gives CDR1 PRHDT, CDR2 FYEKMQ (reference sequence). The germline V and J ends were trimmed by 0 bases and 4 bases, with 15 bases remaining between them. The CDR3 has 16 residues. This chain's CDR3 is CASSLGGALQGTEAFF. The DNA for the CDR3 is TGTGCCAGCAGCTTAGGGGGGGCCCTTCAGGGCACTGAAGCTTTCTTT.

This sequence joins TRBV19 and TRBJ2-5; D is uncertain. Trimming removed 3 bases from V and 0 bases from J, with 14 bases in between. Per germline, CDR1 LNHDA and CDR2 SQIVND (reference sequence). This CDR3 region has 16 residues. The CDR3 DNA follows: TGTGCCAGTAGTATTCAGGTGACCGTGTACCAAGAGACCCAGTACTTC. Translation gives CASSIQVTVYQETQYF.

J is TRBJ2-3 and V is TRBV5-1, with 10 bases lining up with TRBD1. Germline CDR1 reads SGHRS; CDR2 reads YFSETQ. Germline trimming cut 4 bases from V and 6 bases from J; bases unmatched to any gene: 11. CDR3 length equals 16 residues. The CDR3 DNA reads TGCGCCAGCAGCCTGACCGGGACAGGGGTTAGGGATACGCAGTATTTT. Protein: CASSLTGTGVRDTQYF.

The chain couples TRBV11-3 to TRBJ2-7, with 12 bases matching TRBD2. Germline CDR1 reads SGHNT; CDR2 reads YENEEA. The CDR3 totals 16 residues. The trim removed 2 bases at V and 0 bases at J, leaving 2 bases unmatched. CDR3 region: CASSLTSGGSSYEQYF. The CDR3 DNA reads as TGTGCCAGCAGCTTAACTAGCGGGGGGAGCTCCTACGAGCAGTACTTC.

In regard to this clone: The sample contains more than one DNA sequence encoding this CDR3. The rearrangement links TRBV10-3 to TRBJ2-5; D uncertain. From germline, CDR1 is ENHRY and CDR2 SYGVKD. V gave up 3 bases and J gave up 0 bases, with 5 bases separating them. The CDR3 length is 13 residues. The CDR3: CAISEGYQETQYF. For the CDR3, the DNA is TGTGCCATCAGTGAAGGCTACCAAGAGACCCAGTACTTC.

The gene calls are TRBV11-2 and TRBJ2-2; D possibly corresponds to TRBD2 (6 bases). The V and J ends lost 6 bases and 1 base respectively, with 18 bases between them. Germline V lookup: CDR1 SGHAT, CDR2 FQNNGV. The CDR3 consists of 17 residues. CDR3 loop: CASRAAGWGLNTGELFF. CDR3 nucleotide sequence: TGTGCCAGCAGAGCTGCGGGATGGGGCCTGAACACCGGGGAGCTGTTTTTT.

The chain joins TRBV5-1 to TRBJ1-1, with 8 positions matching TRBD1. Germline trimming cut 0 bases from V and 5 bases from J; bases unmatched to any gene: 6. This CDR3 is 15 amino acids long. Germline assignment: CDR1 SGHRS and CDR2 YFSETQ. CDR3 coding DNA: TGCGCCAGCAGCTTGGAGCAGGGGGCAGTTACTGAAGCTTTCTTT. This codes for CASSLEQGAVTEAFF.

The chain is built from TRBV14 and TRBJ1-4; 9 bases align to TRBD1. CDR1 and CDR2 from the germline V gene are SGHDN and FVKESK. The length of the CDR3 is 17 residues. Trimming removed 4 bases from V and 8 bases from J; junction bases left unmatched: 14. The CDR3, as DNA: TGTGCCAGCAGCCGTGGGGCCCGTACAGGGGGCACGGAAAAACTGTTTTTT. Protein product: CASSRGARTGGTEKLFF. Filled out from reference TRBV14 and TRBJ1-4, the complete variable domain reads EAGVTQFPSHSVIEKGQTVTLRCDPISGHDNLYWYRRVMGKEIKFLLHFVKESKQDESGMPNNRFLAERTGGTYSTLKVQPAELEDSGVYFCASSRGARTGGTEKLFFGSGTQLSVL.